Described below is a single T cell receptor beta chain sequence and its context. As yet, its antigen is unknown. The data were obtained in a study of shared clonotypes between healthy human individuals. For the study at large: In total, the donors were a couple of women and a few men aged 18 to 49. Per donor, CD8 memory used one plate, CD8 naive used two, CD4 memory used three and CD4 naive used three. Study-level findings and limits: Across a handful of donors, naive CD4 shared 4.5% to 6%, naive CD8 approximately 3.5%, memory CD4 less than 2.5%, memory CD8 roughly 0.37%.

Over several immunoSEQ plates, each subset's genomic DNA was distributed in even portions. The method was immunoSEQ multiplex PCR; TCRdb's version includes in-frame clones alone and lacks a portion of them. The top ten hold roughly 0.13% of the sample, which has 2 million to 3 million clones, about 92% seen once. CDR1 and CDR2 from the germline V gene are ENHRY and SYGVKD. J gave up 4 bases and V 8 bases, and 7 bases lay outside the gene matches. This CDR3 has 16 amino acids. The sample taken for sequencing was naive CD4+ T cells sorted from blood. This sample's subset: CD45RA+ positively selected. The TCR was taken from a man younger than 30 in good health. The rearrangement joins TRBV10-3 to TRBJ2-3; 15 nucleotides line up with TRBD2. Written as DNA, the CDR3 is TGTGCCATCTCTTTTGGACTAGCGGGGGGGCCAGATACGCAGTATTTT. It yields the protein CAISFGLAGGPDTQYF.